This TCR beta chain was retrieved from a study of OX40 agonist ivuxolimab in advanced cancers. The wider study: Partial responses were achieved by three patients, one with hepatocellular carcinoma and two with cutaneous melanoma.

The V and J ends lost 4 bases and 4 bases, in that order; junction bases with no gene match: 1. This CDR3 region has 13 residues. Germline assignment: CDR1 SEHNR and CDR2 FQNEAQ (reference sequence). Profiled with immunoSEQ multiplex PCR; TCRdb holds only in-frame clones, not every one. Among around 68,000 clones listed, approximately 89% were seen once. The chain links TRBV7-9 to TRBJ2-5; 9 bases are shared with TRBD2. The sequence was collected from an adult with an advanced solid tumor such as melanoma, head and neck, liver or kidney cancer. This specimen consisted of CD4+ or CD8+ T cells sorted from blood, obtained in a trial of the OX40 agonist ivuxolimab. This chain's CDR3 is CASSSSGVETQYF. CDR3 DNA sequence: TGTGCCAGCAGCTCTAGCGGGGTAGAGACCCAGTACTTC.